What follows are 4 T cell receptor beta chains derived from one specimen sequenced in a study of blood T cell repertoires in COVID-19. The assay was immunoSEQ multiplex PCR, and TCRdb's table has in-frame clones only and misses some. The data contain roughly 290,000 clones, roughly 87% of them singletons. Material for sequencing was PBMCs or T cells enriched from blood (not recorded which). Receptor source: a woman aged 40-49 years who had recovered from COVID-19.

The chain links TRBV7-6 to TRBJ1-1; D is unclear. Trimming took off 1 base at V and 2 bases at J, with 11 bases between the two ends. Germline-derived CDR1 and CDR2 are SGHVS and FNYEAQ. CDR3 length: 15 amino acids. CDR3 DNA: TGTGCCAGCAGCTTAGGAGGGTGGGAAAACACTGAAGCTTTCTTT. The encoded protein is CASSLGGWENTEAFF.

The chain employs TRBV12-3 or TRBV12-4 and TRBJ2-1; TRBD1 is a possible D gene (5 bases). The V end was cut by 4 bases, the J end by 10 bases, with 11 bases between. CDR3 size: 12 residues. The CDR3 sequence: CASSWGGMEQFF. The CDR3 bases are TGTGCCAGCAGTTGGGGCGGCATGGAGCAGTTCTTC.

This chain joins TRBV19 and TRBJ1-4; TRBD1 aligns across 8 bases. Trimming took 6 bases from V and 6 from J; bases not matched to a gene: 12. The CDR3 is 16 residues long. Germline CDR1 and CDR2: LNHDA and SQIVND (reference sequence). The CDR3 spells CASSDPRQGIYEKLFF. For the CDR3, the DNA is TGTGCCAGTAGCGACCCGCGACAGGGGATTTATGAAAAACTGTTTTTT.

The chain carries TRBV19 and TRBJ1-2; 8 nucleotides line up with TRBD1. V lost 7 bases and J lost 1; bases outside the gene matches: 5. Germline V gives CDR1 LNHDA, CDR2 SQIVND (reference sequence). The CDR3 spans 14 residues. Written as DNA, the CDR3 is TGTGCCAGTAAGTGGACAGGGCTTAACTATGGCTACACCTTC. This gives the protein CASKWTGLNYGYTF.